This T cell receptor delta chain was observed in a study of gamma-delta T cells after stem cell transplantation. The CDR3 covers 20 residues. With V trimmed by 2 bases and J by 7 bases, 25 bases remained unmatched. The V gene's germline CDR1 is GEAIGNYY and CDR2 EKD. TCRdb reanalysed the RT-PCR reads via CATT. The sample records over 2,500 delta-chain clones, 1.9% being singletons. This clone has more than one count but fewer than ten. This sequence may be a read error, since a much larger clone differs from it by one base. The sequenced sample was gamma-delta T cells. The rearrangement uses TRDV2 and TRDJ1; the match to TRDD3 covers 9 bases. This TCR was recovered from a human donor. It is not recorded whose cells these are; they may come from a transplant donor. Here the CDR3 DNA reads TGTGCCTGTGACATGGGTGAATTGGTACTGGGGGACCCCCCTTCAGTTAAACTCATCTTT. This gives the protein CACDMGELVLGDPPSVKLIF.